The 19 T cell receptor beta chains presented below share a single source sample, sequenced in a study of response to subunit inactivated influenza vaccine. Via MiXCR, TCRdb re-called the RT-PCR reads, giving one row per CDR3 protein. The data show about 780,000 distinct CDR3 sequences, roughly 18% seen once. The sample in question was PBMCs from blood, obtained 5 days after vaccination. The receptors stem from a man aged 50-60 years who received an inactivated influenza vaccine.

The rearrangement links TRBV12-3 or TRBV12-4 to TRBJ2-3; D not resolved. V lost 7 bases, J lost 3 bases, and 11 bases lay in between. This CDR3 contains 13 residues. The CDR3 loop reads CASTPSSTDTQYF. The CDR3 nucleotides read TGTGCCAGCACCCCCAGTAGTACAGATACGCAGTATTTT.

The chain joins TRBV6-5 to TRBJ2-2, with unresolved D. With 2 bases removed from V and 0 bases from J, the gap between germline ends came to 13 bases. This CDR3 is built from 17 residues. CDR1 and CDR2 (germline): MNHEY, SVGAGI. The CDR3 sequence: CASSYQNFIANTGELFF. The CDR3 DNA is TGTGCCAGCAGTTACCAGAATTTTATAGCGAACACCGGGGAGCTGTTTTTT.

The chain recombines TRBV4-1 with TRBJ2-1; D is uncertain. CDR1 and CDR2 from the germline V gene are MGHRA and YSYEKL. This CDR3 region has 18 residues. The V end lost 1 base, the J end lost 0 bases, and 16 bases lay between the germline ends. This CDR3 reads CASSQAPYWTSSYNEQFF. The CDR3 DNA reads TGCGCCAGCAGCCAAGCTCCTTATTGGACGAGCTCCTACAATGAGCAGTTCTTC.

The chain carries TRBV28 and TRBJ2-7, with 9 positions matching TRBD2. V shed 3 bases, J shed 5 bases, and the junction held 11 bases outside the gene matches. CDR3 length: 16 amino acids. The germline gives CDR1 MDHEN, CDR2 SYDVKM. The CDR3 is CASSLIRGRARDEQYF. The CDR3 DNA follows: TGTGCCAGCAGTTTGATTCGCGGGAGGGCCAGAGACGAGCAGTACTTC. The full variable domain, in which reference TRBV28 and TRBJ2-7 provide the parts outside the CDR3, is DVKVTQSSRYLVKRTGEKVFLECVQDMDHENMFWYRQDPGLGLRLIYFSYDVKMKEKGDIPEGYSVSREKKERFSLILESASTNQTSMYLCASSLIRGRARDEQYFGPGTRLTVT.

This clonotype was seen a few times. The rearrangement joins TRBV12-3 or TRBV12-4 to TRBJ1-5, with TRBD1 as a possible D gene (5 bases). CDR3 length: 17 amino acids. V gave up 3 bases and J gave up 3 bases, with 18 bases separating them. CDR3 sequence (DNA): TGTGCCAGCAGTTTGGAGGGGCCAACCCGTTTCAATCAGCCCCAGCATTTT. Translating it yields CASSLEGPTRFNQPQHF.

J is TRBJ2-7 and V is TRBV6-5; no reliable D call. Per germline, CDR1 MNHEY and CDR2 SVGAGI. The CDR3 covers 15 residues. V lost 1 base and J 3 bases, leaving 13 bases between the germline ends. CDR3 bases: TGTGCCAGCAGTTACTTAATAGGGTCCTTCTACGAGCAGTACTTC. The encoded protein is CASSYLIGSFYEQYF.

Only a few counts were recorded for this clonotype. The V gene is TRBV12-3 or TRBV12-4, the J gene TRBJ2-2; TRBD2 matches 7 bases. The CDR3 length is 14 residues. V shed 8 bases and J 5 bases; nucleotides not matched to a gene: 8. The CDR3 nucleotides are TGTGCCAGCCGAGGGGTAGCGGGTACCGGGGAGCTGTTTTTT. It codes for CASRGVAGTGELFF.

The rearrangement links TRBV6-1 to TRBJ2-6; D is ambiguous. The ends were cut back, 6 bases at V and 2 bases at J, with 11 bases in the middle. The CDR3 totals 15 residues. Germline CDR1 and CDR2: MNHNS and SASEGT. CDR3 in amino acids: CASSRLGTGANVLTF. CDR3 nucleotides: TGTGCCAGCAGCCGCCTGGGTACTGGGGCCAACGTCCTGACTTTC.

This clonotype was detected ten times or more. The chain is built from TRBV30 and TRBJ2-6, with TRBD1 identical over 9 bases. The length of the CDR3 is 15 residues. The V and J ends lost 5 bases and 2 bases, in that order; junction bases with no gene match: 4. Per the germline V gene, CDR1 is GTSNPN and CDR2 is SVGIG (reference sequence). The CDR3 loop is CAWGTGYTGANVLTF. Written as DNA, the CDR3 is TGTGCCTGGGGGACAGGGTATACTGGGGCCAACGTCCTGACTTTC. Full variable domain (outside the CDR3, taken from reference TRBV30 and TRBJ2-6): SQTIHQWPATLVQPVGSPLSLECTVEGTSNPNLYWYRQAAGRGLQLLFYSVGIGQISSEVPQNLSASRPQDRQFILSSKKLLLSDSGFYLCAWGTGYTGANVLTFGAGSRLTVL.

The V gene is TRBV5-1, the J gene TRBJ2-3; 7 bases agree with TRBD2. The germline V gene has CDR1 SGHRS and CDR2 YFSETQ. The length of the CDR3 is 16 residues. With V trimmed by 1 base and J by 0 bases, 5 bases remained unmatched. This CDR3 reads CASSLMLAASTDTQYF. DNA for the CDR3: TGCGCCAGCAGCTTGATGCTAGCGGCTAGCACAGATACGCAGTATTTT.

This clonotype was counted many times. CDR3: CASSFDGYEQYF. Written as DNA, the CDR3 is TGTGCCAGCAGTTTCGACGGCTACGAGCAGTACTTC. The chain links TRBV12-3 or TRBV12-4 to TRBJ2-7; D is unresolved. The CDR3 totals 12 residues. Trimming took 3 bases from V and 3 from J, leaving 6 bases between them.

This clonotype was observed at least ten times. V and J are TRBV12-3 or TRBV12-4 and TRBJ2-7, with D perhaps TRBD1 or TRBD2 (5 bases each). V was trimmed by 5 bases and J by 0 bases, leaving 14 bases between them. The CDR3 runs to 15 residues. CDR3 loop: CASSPRGPSSYEQYF. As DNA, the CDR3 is TGTGCCAGCAGTCCAAGGGGACCCAGCTCCTACGAGCAGTACTTC.

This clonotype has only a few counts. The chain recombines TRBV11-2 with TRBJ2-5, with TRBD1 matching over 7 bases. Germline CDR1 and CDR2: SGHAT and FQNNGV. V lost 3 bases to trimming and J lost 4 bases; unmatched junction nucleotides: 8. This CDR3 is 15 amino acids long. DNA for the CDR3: TGTGCCAGCAGCTTTCTGACAGGGATAATAGAGACCCAGTACTTC. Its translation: CASSFLTGIIETQYF.

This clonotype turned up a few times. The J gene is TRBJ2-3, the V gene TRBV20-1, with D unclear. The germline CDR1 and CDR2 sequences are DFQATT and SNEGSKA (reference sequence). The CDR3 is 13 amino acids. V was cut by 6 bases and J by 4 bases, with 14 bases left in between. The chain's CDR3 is CSATTRAPDTQYF. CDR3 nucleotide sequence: TGCAGTGCCACGACAAGGGCCCCAGATACGCAGTATTTT.

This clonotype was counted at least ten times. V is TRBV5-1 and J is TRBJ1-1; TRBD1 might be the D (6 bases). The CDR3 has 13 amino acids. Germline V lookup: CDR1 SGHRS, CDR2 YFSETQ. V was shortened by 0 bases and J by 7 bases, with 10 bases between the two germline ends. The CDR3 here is CASSLVDRFEAFF. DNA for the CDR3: TGCGCCAGCAGCTTGGTCGACAGGTTTGAAGCTTTCTTT.

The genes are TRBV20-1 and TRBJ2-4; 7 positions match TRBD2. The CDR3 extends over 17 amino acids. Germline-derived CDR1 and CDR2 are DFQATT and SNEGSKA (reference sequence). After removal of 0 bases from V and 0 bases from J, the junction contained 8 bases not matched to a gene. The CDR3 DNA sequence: TGCAGTGCTAGAGATGAAACCCTAGCGGTAGCCAAAAACATTCAGTACTTC. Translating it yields CSARDETLAVAKNIQYF.

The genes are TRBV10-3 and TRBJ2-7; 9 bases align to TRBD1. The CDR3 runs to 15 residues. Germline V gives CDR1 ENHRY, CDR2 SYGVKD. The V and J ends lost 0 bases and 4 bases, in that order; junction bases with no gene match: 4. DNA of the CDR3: TGTGCCATCAGTGAGTCGGAGGACAGGGGATACGAGCAGTACTTC. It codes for CAISESEDRGYEQYF.

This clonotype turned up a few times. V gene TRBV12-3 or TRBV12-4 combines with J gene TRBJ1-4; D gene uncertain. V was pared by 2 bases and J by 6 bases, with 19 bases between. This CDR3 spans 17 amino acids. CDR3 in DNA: TGTGCCAGCAGTTTAAGATCGGCACTGCGGGAACATGAAAAACTGTTTTTT. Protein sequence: CASSLRSALREHEKLFF.

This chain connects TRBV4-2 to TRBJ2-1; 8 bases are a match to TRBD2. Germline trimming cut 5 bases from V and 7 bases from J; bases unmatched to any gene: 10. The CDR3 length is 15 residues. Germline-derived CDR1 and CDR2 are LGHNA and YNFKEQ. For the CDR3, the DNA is TGTGCCAGCAGCTATAGCGTCGGGAGGGATAATGAGCAGTTCTTC. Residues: CASSYSVGRDNEQFF.